Listed below are T cell receptor beta chains from one sample, sequenced in a study of T cell responses to AZD1222 COVID-19 vaccine. TCRdb's table, derived via immunoSEQ multiplex PCR, lists solely in-frame clones and lacks some. The sample lists roughly 75,000 clones; roughly 87% were seen once. The sequences come from peripheral blood, collected 28 days after the second AZD1222 dose. All receptors come from an adult who received the AZD1222 COVID-19 vaccine. The CDR3 runs from the conserved cysteine through the conserved F or W. The order of the fields is D gene, J gene, clone size, V gene, CDR3 protein, CDR3 DNA. D genes are given only for firm matches. Clone size is stated in some rows and not others, as once, few, many or a class when expanded.

D: TRBD1
J: TRBJ1-3
size: .
V: TRBV11-2
CDR3: CASRPGTGNTGNTIYF
DNA: TGTGCCAGCAGGCCCGGGACAGGTAACACCGGAAACACCATATATTTT

D: TRBD2
J: TRBJ2-3
size: .
V: TRBV5-6
CDR3: CASSGGLAGAPSTDTQYF
DNA: TGTGCCAGCAGCGGAGGACTAGCGGGGGCCCCTTCCACAGATACGCAGTATTTT

D: .
J: TRBJ1-1
size: .
V: TRBV7-6
CDR3: CASSRPLPRTEGAFF
DNA: TGTGCCAGCAGCCGACCTCTCCCCCGCACAGAGGGAGCTTTCTTT

D: .
J: TRBJ2-7
size: .
V: TRBV29-1
CDR3: CSVAGQPRHEQYF
DNA: TGCAGCGTCGCAGGACAGCCGAGGCACGAGCAGTACTTC

D: .
J: TRBJ1-3
size: .
V: TRBV5-1
CDR3: CASSLDQGGNSGNTIYF
DNA: TGCGCCAGCAGCTTGGATCAGGGAGGGAACTCTGGAAACACCATATATTTT

D: .
J: TRBJ2-3
size: .
V: TRBV12-5
CDR3: CASGPSTDTQYF
DNA: TGTGCTAGTGGACCTAGCACAGATACGCAGTATTTT

D: TRBD1
J: TRBJ1-5
size: .
V: TRBV7-8
CDR3: CASSFDRGANQPQHF
DNA: TGTGCCAGCAGCTTTGACAGGGGGGCAAATCAGCCCCAGCATTTT

D: .
J: TRBJ1-1
size: .
V: TRBV10-3
CDR3: CAIRALGVNTEAFF
DNA: TGTGCCATCAGGGCACTTGGGGTGAACACTGAAGCTTTCTTT

D: TRBD1
J: TRBJ2-7
size: .
V: TRBV15
CDR3: CATSRDRDRGQSYEQYF
DNA: TGTGCCACCAGCAGAGATCGGGACAGGGGGCAATCCTACGAGCAGTACTTC

D: .
J: TRBJ1-5
size: .
V: TRBV19
CDR3: CASPFHNSNQPQHF
DNA: TGTGCCAGTCCTTTTCATAATAGCAATCAGCCCCAGCATTTT

D: .
J: TRBJ2-5
size: .
V: TRBV20-1
CDR3: CSATVGETQYF
DNA: TGCAGTGCTACGGTCGGGGAGACCCAGTACTTC

D: TRBD2
J: TRBJ2-7
size: once
V: TRBV12-3/TRBV12-4
CDR3: CASSWTSYEQYF
DNA: TGTGCCAGCAGTTGGACTAGCTACGAGCAGTACTTC

D: .
J: TRBJ2-7
size: .
V: TRBV30
CDR3: CAWISGRGAGASYEQYF
DNA: TGTGCCTGGATATCCGGGAGAGGTGCGGGGGCCTCCTACGAGCAGTACTTC

D: .
J: TRBJ1-3
size: .
V: TRBV6-2/TRBV6-3
CDR3: CASSLGAVGNTIYF
DNA: TGTGCCAGCAGTTTGGGGGCCGTCGGAAACACCATATATTTT

D: .
J: TRBJ2-7
size: .
V: TRBV28
CDR3: CASKEPITYEQYF
DNA: TGTGCCAGCAAGGAACCCATTACCTACGAGCAGTACTTC

D: .
J: TRBJ2-7
size: .
V: TRBV28
CDR3: CASKRGADTTYEQYF
DNA: TGTGCCAGCAAACGAGGGGCAGACACTACCTACGAGCAGTACTTC

D: .
J: TRBJ1-5
size: .
V: TRBV7-6
CDR3: CASSLDTYQPQHF
DNA: TGTGCCAGCAGCTTGGACACCTATCAGCCCCAGCATTTT

D: TRBD2
J: TRBJ2-1
size: few
V: TRBV7-9
CDR3: CASSLPPGLAGARYNEQFF
DNA: TGTGCCAGCAGCTTGCCACCGGGACTAGCGGGGGCCCGCTACAATGAGCAGTTCTTC

D: .
J: TRBJ1-2
size: .
V: TRBV24-1
CDR3: CATSEDSNYGYTF
DNA: TGTGCCACCAGTGAAGACAGTAACTATGGCTACACCTTC

D: .
J: TRBJ2-3
size: .
V: TRBV30
CDR3: CAWLEPTPHDTQYF
DNA: TGTGCCTGGCTCGAACCCACCCCACATGATACGCAGTATTTT

D: .
J: TRBJ1-1
size: .
V: TRBV5-6
CDR3: CASSYGVGTEAFF
DNA: TGTGCCAGCAGCTACGGAGTGGGCACTGAAGCTTTCTTT

D: .
J: TRBJ1-2
size: .
V: TRBV6-5
CDR3: CASDTARPAPGTF
DNA: TGTGCCAGCGATACAGCGCGACCGGCACCGGGCACCTTC

D: TRBD2
J: TRBJ2-5
size: few
V: TRBV19
CDR3: CASSGGLAGQETQYF
DNA: TGTGCCAGTAGTGGGGGACTAGCGGGCCAAGAGACCCAGTACTTC

D: .
J: TRBJ2-1
size: .
V: TRBV5-4
CDR3: CASSLTSSYNEQFF
DNA: TGTGCCAGCAGCTTGACTAGCTCCTACAATGAGCAGTTCTTC